What follows are 2 T cell receptor beta chains derived from one specimen sequenced in a study of blood T cell repertoires in COVID-19. Produced via immunoSEQ multiplex PCR; TCRdb's table is partial and in-frame only. The sample comprises tens of thousands of clones, around 80% of which are singletons, and about 32% rests with the top ten. Input material: peripheral blood. The receptors stem from a human donor in a cohort sampled during active COVID-19.

A single count supports this clone. The V call is TRBV6-6, the J call TRBJ2-2; 7 bases are a match to TRBD1. The CDR3 length is 14 residues. Looked up from germline, CDR1 is MNHNY and CDR2 is SVGAGI (reference sequence). Trimming at V came to 7 bases and at J to 2 bases, leaving 4 bases not matched to a gene. CDR3 sequence (DNA): TGTGCCAGCACAGGGACAGCTAACACCGGGGAGCTGTTTTTT. This translates into CASTGTANTGELFF.

The chain carries TRBV12-3 or TRBV12-4 and TRBJ2-2, with unresolved D. The ends were cut back, 10 bases at V and 3 bases at J, with 12 bases in the middle. This CDR3 has 13 residues. CDR3 in amino acids: CATLRSDTGELFF. The CDR3 DNA reads TGTGCCACCCTTAGATCGGACACCGGGGAGCTGTTTTTT.